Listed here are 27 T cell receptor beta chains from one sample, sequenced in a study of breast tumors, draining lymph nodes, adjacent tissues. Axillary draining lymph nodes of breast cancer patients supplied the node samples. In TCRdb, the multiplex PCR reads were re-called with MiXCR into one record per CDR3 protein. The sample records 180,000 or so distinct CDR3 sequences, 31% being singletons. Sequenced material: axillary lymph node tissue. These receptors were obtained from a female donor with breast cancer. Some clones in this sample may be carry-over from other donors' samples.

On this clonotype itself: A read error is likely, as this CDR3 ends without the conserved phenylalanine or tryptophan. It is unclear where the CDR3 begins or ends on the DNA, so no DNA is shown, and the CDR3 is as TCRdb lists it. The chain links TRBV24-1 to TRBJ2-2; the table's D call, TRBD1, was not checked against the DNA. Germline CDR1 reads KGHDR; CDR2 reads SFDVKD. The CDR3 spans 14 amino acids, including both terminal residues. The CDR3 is CAGGGAPNTGERMS.

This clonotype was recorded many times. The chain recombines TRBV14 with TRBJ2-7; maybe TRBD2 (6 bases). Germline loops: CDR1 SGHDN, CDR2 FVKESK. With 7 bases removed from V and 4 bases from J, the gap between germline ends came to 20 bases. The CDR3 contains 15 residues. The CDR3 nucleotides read TGTGCCAGCACCCAGGGCGGAGGGCGCGGGTACGAGCAGTACTTC. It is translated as CASTQGGGRGYEQYF.

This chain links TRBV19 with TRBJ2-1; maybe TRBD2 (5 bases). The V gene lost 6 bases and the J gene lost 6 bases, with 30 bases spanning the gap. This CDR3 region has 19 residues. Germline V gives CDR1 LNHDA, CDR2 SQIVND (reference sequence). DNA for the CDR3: TGTGCCAGTAGCACCTCCCGCACGAACACCGGGGAGCTGTTCAATGAGCAGTTCTTC. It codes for CASSTSRTNTGELFNEQFF. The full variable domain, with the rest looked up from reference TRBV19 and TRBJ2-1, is DGGITQSPKYLFRKEGQNVTLSCEQNLNHDAMYWYRQDPGQGLRLIYYSQIVNDFQKGDIAEGYSVSREKKESFPLTVTSAQKNPTAFYLCASSTSRTNTGELFNEQFFGPGTRLTVL.

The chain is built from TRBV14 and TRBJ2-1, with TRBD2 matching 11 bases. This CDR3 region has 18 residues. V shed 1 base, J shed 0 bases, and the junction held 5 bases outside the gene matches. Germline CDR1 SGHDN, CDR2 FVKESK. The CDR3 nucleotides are TGTGCCAGCAGCCAAGGGGCTAGCGGGGGGTTCTCCTACAATGAGCAGTTCTTC. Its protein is CASSQGASGGFSYNEQFF.

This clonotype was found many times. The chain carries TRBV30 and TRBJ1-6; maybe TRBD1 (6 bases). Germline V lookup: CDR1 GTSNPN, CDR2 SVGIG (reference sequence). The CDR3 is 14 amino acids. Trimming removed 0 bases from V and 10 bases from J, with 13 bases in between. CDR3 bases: TGTGCCTGGAGTGTGTCCAGGGGAGGCTCACCCCTCCACTTT. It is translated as CAWSVSRGGSPLHF.

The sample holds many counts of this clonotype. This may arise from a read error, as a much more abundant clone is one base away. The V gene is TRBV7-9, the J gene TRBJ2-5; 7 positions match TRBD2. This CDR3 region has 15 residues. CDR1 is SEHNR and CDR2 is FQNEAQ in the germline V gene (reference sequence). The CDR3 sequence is CASSLERGGKETQHF. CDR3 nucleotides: TGTGCCAGCAGCCTAGAGCGGGGAGGTAAAGAGACCCAGCACTTC.

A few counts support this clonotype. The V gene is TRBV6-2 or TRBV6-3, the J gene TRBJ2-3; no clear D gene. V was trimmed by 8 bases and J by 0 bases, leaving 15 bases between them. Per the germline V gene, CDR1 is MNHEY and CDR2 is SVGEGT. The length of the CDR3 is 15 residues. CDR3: CASGSARLSTDTQYF. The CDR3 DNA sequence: TGTGCCAGCGGCTCGGCGCGACTCAGCACAGATACGCAGTATTTT.

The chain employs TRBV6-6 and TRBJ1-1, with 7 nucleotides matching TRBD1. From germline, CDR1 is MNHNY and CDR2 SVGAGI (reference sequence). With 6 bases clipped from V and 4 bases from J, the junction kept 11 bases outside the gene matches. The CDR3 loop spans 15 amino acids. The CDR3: CASSQGVGRSTEAFF. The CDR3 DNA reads TGTGCCAGCAGCCAGGGGGTGGGACGGAGCACTGAAGCTTTCTTT.

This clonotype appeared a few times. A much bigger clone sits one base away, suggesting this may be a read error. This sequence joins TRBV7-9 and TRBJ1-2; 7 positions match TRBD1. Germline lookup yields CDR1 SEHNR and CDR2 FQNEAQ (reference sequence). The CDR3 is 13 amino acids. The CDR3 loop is CAGSEGQNYGYTF. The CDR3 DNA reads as TGTGCCGGCAGCGAGGGACAGAACTATGGCTACACCTTC.

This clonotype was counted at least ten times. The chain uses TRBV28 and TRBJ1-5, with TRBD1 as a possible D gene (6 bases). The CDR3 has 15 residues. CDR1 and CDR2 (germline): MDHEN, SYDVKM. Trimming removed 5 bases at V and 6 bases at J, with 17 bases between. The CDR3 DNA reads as TGTGCCAGCAGTCTCACAGGGAATCGCGGTCAGCCCCAGCATTTT. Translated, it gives CASSLTGNRGQPQHF.

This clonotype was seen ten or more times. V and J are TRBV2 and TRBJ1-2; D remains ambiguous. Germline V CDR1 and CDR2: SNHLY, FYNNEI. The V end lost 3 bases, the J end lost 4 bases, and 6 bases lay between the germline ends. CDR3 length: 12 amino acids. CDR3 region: CASSDSIYGYTF. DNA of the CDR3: TGTGCCAGCAGTGACAGCATCTATGGCTACACCTTC.

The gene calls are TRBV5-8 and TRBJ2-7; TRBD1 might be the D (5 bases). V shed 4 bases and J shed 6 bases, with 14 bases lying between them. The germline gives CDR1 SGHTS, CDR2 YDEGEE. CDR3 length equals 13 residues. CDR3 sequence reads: CASSRRGATEQYF. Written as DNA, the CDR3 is TGTGCCAGCAGCCGTCGTGGGGCCACCGAGCAGTACTTC.

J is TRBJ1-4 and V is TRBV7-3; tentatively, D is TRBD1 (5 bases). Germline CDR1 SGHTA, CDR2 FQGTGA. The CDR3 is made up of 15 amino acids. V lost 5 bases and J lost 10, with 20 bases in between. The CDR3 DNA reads TGTGCCAGCAGCCCACAGCCGGGACTCCCTGGAAAACTGTTTTTT. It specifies CASSPQPGLPGKLFF. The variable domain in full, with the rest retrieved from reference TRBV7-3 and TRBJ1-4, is GAGVSQTPSNKVTEKGKYVELRCDPISGHTALYWYRQSLGQGPEFLIYFQGTGAADDSGLPNDRFFAVRPEGSVSTLKIQRTERGDSAVYLCASSPQPGLPGKLFFGSGTQLSVL.

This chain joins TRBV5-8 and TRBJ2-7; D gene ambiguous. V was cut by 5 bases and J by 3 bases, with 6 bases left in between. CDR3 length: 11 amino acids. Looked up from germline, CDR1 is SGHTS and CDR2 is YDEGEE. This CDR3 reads CASRGFYEQYV. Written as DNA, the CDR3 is TGTGCCAGCAGGGGTTTCTACGAGCAGTACGTC.

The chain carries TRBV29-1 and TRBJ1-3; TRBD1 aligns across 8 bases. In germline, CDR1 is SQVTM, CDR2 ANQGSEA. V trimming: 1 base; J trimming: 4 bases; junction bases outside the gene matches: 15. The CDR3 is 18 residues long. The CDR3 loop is CSVEVERGGTGSGNTIYF. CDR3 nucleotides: TGCAGCGTTGAAGTCGAGAGGGGGGGGACAGGATCCGGAAACACCATATATTTT.

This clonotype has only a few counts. The CDR3 spells CASSPGTNTDTQYF. The CDR3 region has the DNA TGTGCCAGCAGCCCTGGGACGAACACAGATACGCAGTATTTT. V gene TRBV28 combines with J gene TRBJ2-3; perhaps D is TRBD1 or TRBD2 (5 bases each). The germline CDR1 and CDR2 sequences are MDHEN and SYDVKM. CDR3 size: 14 residues. Trimming cost V 6 bases and J 2 bases, with 12 bases left between them.

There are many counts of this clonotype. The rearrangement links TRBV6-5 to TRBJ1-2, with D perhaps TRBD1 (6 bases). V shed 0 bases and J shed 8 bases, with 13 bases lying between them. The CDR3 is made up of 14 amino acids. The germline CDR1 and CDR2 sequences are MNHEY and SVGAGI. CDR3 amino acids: CASSYSGGLDGYTF. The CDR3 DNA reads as TGTGCCAGCAGTTACTCGGGGGGGCTAGACGGCTACACCTTC.

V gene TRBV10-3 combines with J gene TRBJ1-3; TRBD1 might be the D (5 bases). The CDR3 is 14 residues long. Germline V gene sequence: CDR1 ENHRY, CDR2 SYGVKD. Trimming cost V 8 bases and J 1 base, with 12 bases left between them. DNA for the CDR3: TGTGCCATCTCTTTGGGGGGTTCTGGAAACACCATATATTTT. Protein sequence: CAISLGGSGNTIYF.

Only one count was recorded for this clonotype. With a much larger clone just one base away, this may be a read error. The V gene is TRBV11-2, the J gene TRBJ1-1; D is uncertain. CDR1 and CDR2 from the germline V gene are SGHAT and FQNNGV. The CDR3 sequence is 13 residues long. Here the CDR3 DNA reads TGTGCCAGCAGCTCTAGTACGGGCGCGACAACTTCCTTT. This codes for CASSSSTGATTSF.

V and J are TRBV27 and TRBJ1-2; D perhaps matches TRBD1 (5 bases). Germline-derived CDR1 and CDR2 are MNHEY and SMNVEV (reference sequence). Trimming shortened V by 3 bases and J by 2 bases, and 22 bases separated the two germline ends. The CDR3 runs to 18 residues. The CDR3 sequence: CASSFGGGSAPANYGYTF. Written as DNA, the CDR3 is TGTGCCAGCAGTTTTGGGGGTGGGTCGGCCCCCGCAAACTATGGCTACACCTTC.

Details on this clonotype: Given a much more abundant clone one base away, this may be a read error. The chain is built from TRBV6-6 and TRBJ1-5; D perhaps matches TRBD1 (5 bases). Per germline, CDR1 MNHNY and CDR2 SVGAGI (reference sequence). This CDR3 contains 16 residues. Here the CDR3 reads CASSFGGVQGNQPRHF. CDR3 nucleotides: TGTGCCAGCAGTTTCGGGGGGGTCCAGGGAAATCAGCCCCGGCATTTT.

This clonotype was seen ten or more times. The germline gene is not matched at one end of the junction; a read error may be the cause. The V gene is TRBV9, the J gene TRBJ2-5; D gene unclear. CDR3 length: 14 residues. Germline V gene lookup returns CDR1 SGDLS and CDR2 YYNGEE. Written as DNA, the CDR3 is TGTGCCAGCAGCGTAGATCCAGCACAAGAGACCCAGTCCTTC. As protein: CASSVDPAQETQSF.

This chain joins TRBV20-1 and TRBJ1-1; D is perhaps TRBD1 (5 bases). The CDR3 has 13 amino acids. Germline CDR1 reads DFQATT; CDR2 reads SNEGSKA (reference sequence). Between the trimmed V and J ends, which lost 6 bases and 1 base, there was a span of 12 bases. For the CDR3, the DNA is TGCAGTGCGTCGTGGGGCCCGAACACTGAAGCTTTCTTT. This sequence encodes CSASWGPNTEAFF.

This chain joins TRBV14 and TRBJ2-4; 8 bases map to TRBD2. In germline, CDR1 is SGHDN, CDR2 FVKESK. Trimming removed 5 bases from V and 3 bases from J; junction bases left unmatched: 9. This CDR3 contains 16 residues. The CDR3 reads CASSLEGAGVKNIQYF. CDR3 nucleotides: TGTGCCAGCAGCTTAGAGGGAGCGGGAGTCAAAAACATTCAGTACTTC.

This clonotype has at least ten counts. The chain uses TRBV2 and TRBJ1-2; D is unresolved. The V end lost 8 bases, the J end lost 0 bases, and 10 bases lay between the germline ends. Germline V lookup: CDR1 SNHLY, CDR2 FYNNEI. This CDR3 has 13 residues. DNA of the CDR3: TGTGCCAGCGGTCAACATGCTAACTATGGCTACACCTTC. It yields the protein CASGQHANYGYTF.

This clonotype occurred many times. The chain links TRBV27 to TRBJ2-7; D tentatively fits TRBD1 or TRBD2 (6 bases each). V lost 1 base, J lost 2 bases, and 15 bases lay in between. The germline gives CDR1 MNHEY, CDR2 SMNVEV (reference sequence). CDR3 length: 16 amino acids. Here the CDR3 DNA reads TGTGCCAGCAGTTTATACGGGTCGGGGGCAGCCTACGAGCAGTACTTC. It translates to CASSLYGSGAAYEQYF.

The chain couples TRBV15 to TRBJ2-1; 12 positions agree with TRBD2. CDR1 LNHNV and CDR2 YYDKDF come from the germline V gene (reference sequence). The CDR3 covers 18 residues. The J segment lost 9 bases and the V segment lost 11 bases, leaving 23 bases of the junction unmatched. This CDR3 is CASFTSSVRTSGKVEQFF. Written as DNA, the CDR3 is TGTGCCTCATTTACGTCTAGCGTTCGGACTAGCGGGAAAGTTGAGCAGTTCTTC.